These T cell receptor beta chains were read from a single sample in a study of cytomegalovirus exposure and HLA in healthy donors. Produced via immunoSEQ multiplex PCR; TCRdb's table is partial and in-frame only. The sample records about 140,000 clones, roughly three quarters being singletons. The sequenced sample was PBMCs. The receptors come from a man aged 25 to 40 in good health and CMV-seronegative. The CDR3 runs from the conserved cysteine through the conserved F or W. A D gene is named only where the DNA matches it firmly. Clone size is given for some rows only: seen once, a few or many times, or a class if the clone is expanded.

j_gene: TRBJ2-2; v_gene: TRBV5-1; abundance: .; d_gene: .; len: 16; CDR3nt: TGCGCCAGCAGAGGAAAGACACCATGGGACACCGGGGAGCTGTTTTTT; CDR3aa: CASRGKTPWDTGELFF
j_gene: TRBJ1-4; v_gene: TRBV5-5; abundance: .; d_gene: .; len: 16; CDR3nt: TGTGCCAGCAGCTTGGCCAGGCTCGGAACTAATGAAAAACTGTTTTTT; CDR3aa: CASSLARLGTNEKLFF
j_gene: TRBJ1-1; v_gene: TRBV10-3; abundance: .; d_gene: .; len: 13; CDR3nt: TGTGCCATCAGAGGTGGCGGGAACACTGAAGCTTTCTTT; CDR3aa: CAIRGGGNTEAFF
j_gene: TRBJ2-1; v_gene: TRBV10-3; abundance: .; d_gene: .; len: 16; CDR3nt: TGTGCCATTGGGGGGTACGGAACAAGAATTTACAATGAGCAGTTCTTC; CDR3aa: CAIGGYGTRIYNEQFF
j_gene: TRBJ2-1; v_gene: TRBV30; abundance: .; d_gene: TRBD2; len: 14; CDR3nt: TGTGCCTGGAGTGTGAGTAGCGGGAGTTATGAGCAGTTCTTC; CDR3aa: CAWSVSSGSYEQFF
j_gene: TRBJ2-1; v_gene: TRBV5-1; abundance: few; d_gene: .; len: 12; CDR3nt: TGCGCCAGCAGCCCAGCGTGGTCAGAGCAGTTCTTC; CDR3aa: CASSPAWSEQFF
j_gene: TRBJ1-5; v_gene: TRBV6-5; abundance: .; d_gene: .; len: 13; CDR3nt: TGTGCCAGCAGGCAGGGCTGGACTCAGCCCCAGCATTTT; CDR3aa: CASRQGWTQPQHF
j_gene: TRBJ2-2; v_gene: TRBV18; abundance: .; d_gene: TRBD1; len: 15; CDR3nt: TGTGCCAGCTCACCACGACAGGGGGATACCGGGGAGCTGTTTTTT; CDR3aa: CASSPRQGDTGELFF
j_gene: TRBJ2-1; v_gene: TRBV7-2; abundance: .; d_gene: .; len: 15; CDR3nt: TGTGCCAGCAGCAGGGACTCGCTCTCCTACAATGAGCAGTTCTTC; CDR3aa: CASSRDSLSYNEQFF
j_gene: TRBJ2-3; v_gene: TRBV5-1; abundance: .; d_gene: TRBD2; len: 18; CDR3nt: TGCGCCAGCAGCCTGAAAAAAGGACTAGAAAGGGGCACAGATACGCAGTATTTT; CDR3aa: CASSLKKGLERGTDTQYF
j_gene: TRBJ2-3; v_gene: TRBV4-2; abundance: .; d_gene: .; len: 16; CDR3nt: TGTGCCAGCAGCCAAGATCAAGTAGCACTCACAGATACGCAGTATTTT; CDR3aa: CASSQDQVALTDTQYF
j_gene: TRBJ1-5; v_gene: TRBV6-4; abundance: few; d_gene: .; len: 16; CDR3nt: TGTGCCAGCAGGACCGGGACTCTCGGCTCCAATCAGCCCCAGCATTTT; CDR3aa: CASRTGTLGSNQPQHF
j_gene: TRBJ1-6; v_gene: TRBV5-6; abundance: .; d_gene: TRBD1; len: 15; CDR3nt: TGTGCCAGCAGCAATACAGGGGGCTATTATTCACCCCTCCACTTT; CDR3aa: CASSNTGGYYSPLHF
j_gene: TRBJ1-5; v_gene: TRBV5-1; abundance: .; d_gene: .; len: 15; CDR3nt: TGCGCCAGCAGCCTGTCAGGGTTGAGCAATCAGCCCCAGCATTTT; CDR3aa: CASSLSGLSNQPQHF
j_gene: TRBJ2-7; v_gene: TRBV10-3; abundance: .; d_gene: .; len: 15; CDR3nt: TGTGCCATCAGTGAGTCGCACGGGAGCTCCTACGAGCAGTACTTC; CDR3aa: CAISESHGSSYEQYF
j_gene: TRBJ2-1; v_gene: TRBV6-1; abundance: .; d_gene: .; len: 13; CDR3nt: TGTGCCAGCAGTCTGGGACTTGACAATGAGCAGTTCTTC; CDR3aa: CASSLGLDNEQFF
j_gene: TRBJ1-3; v_gene: TRBV5-4; abundance: .; d_gene: .; len: 12; CDR3nt: TGTGCCAGCAGCTTCGACAGTTCCACCATATATTTT; CDR3aa: CASSFDSSTIYF
j_gene: TRBJ2-1; v_gene: TRBV6-4; abundance: .; d_gene: TRBD2; len: 14; CDR3nt: TGTGCCAGCAGTGATTTAGCGGGCCACAATGAGCAGTTCTTC; CDR3aa: CASSDLAGHNEQFF
j_gene: TRBJ2-2; v_gene: TRBV6-6; abundance: .; d_gene: .; len: 13; CDR3nt: TGTGCCAGCAGCCTGTCCGGAGCCGGGGAGCTGTTTTTT; CDR3aa: CASSLSGAGELFF
j_gene: TRBJ1-1; v_gene: TRBV12-5; abundance: .; d_gene: .; len: 10; CDR3nt: TGTGCTAGTGGTGCTGACAAAGCTTTCTTT; CDR3aa: CASGADKAFF
j_gene: TRBJ2-1; v_gene: TRBV6-5; abundance: few; d_gene: TRBD1; len: 15; CDR3nt: TGTGCCAGCTACCGGGACAGGGGCTCCTACAATGAGCAGTTCTTC; CDR3aa: CASYRDRGSYNEQFF
j_gene: TRBJ2-7; v_gene: TRBV28; abundance: .; d_gene: .; len: 13; CDR3nt: TGTGCCAGCAGTTTAGTAGTCGGGAGAGAGCAGTACTTC; CDR3aa: CASSLVVGREQYF
j_gene: TRBJ1-3; v_gene: TRBV9; abundance: .; d_gene: .; len: 16; CDR3nt: TGTGCCAGCAGCTTCAACGTCGGAGGGGCTGGAAACACCATATATTTT; CDR3aa: CASSFNVGGAGNTIYF
j_gene: TRBJ1-1; v_gene: TRBV7-3; abundance: .; d_gene: .; len: 14; CDR3nt: TGTGCCAGCAGCTTAAACGGGGGGGCCCTTGAAGCTTTCTTT; CDR3aa: CASSLNGGALEAFF
j_gene: TRBJ2-5; v_gene: TRBV18; abundance: .; d_gene: .; len: 13; CDR3nt: TGTGCCAGCTCACCGGGACAAGAAGAGACCCAGTACTTC; CDR3aa: CASSPGQEETQYF
j_gene: TRBJ1-3; v_gene: TRBV6-5; abundance: .; d_gene: .; len: 16; CDR3nt: TGTGCCAGCAGTTACCTCCCGACAGGCTCTGGAAACACCATATATTTT; CDR3aa: CASSYLPTGSGNTIYF
j_gene: TRBJ2-3; v_gene: TRBV5-1; abundance: .; d_gene: .; len: 13; CDR3nt: TGCGCCAGCCGCCAAGAGGCGGCAGATACGCAGTATTTT; CDR3aa: CASRQEAADTQYF
j_gene: TRBJ2-7; v_gene: TRBV7-8; abundance: .; d_gene: TRBD2; len: 14; CDR3nt: TGTGCCAGCAGCCCAGTAGCGGGAGCCTACGAGCAGTACTTC; CDR3aa: CASSPVAGAYEQYF
j_gene: TRBJ2-3; v_gene: TRBV10-1; abundance: few; d_gene: TRBD1; len: 15; CDR3nt: TGCGCCAGCAGAAGGGGACAGGGGAACCTGGATACGCAGTATTTT; CDR3aa: CASRRGQGNLDTQYF
j_gene: TRBJ1-1; v_gene: TRBV5-1; abundance: .; d_gene: TRBD1; len: 16; CDR3nt: TGCGCCAGCAGCTTGTCCGGGACAGGGGGCAGAGCTGAAGCTTTCTTT; CDR3aa: CASSLSGTGGRAEAFF
j_gene: TRBJ2-7; v_gene: TRBV9; abundance: .; d_gene: TRBD1; len: 15; CDR3nt: TGTGCCAGCAGCGCCGGGACAGGGCCCTGGGGGGAGCAGTACTTC; CDR3aa: CASSAGTGPWGEQYF
j_gene: TRBJ2-7; v_gene: TRBV30; abundance: once; d_gene: .; len: 15; CDR3nt: TGTGCCTGGCGATCCGTCGGTGGGACTCCCTACGAGCAGTACTTC; CDR3aa: CAWRSVGGTPYEQYF
j_gene: TRBJ2-7; v_gene: TRBV6-5; abundance: few; d_gene: .; len: 13; CDR3nt: TGTGCCAGCAGTTCCCGGGTGGCGGGCGAGCAGTACTTC; CDR3aa: CASSSRVAGEQYF
j_gene: TRBJ2-7; v_gene: TRBV5-4; abundance: .; d_gene: TRBD2; len: 14; CDR3nt: TGTGCCAGCAGGTCAGCGGGAACCCCCTACGAGCAGTACTTC; CDR3aa: CASRSAGTPYEQYF
j_gene: TRBJ2-1; v_gene: TRBV30; abundance: .; d_gene: .; len: 12; CDR3nt: TGTGCCTGGAGTGCAGACTACAATGAGCAGTTCTTC; CDR3aa: CAWSADYNEQFF
j_gene: TRBJ1-2; v_gene: TRBV19; abundance: .; d_gene: TRBD1; len: 14; CDR3nt: TGTGCCAGCCATGACAGGGGGCTCACCTATGGCTACACCTTC; CDR3aa: CASHDRGLTYGYTF
j_gene: TRBJ2-2; v_gene: TRBV5-1; abundance: .; d_gene: .; len: 15; CDR3nt: TGCGCCAGCAGCTGGTCTAGCGTCGACACCGGGGAGCTGTTTTTT; CDR3aa: CASSWSSVDTGELFF
j_gene: TRBJ1-3; v_gene: TRBV15; abundance: .; d_gene: .; len: 16; CDR3nt: TGTGCCACCAGCAGAGATGGCGGCAGGGCTAGAAACACCATATATTTT; CDR3aa: CATSRDGGRARNTIYF
j_gene: TRBJ2-7; v_gene: TRBV5-1; abundance: .; d_gene: TRBD1; len: 15; CDR3nt: TGCGCCCCCACCGGGACAGGGAACCCTTACCACGAGCAGTACTTC; CDR3aa: CAPTGTGNPYHEQYF
j_gene: TRBJ2-2; v_gene: TRBV7-7; abundance: .; d_gene: .; len: 12; CDR3nt: TGTGCTAGCAGTTCAGGGTCCGGGGAGCTGTTTTTT; CDR3aa: CASSSGSGELFF